These T cell receptor beta chains were read from a single sample in a study of T-cell memory formation after mild COVID-19. TCRdb reprocessed the 5' RACE reads via MiXCR and lists one record per CDR3 protein. The sample contains about 560,000 distinct CDR3 sequences, 17% of which appear only once. The sample taken for sequencing was PBMCs or a T cell subset sorted from them (not recorded which). These receptors were collected from an adult woman who had mild COVID-19 (a few samples of this study predate the infection). Cell type and time point are not known. The CDR3 runs from the conserved cysteine through the conserved F or W. A D gene is named only where the DNA matches it firmly. Only part of the rows carry a size: once, few, many, or a class if the clone is expanded.

>few|17|TRBJ2-5|TRBV3-1|TRBD1
TGTGCCAGCAGCCAAGACATCGGGACAGGGGTGCCAGAGACCCAGTACTTC
CASSQDIGTGVPETQYF
>-|14|TRBJ2-6|TRBV15|-
TGTGCCACCAGCTTTGACTCTGGGGCCAACGTCCTGACTTTC
CATSFDSGANVLTF
>many|12|TRBJ1-1|TRBV6-6|-
TGTGCCAGCGGAGGGGCAGGTCCGGAAGCTTTCTTT
CASGGAGPEAFF
>-|16|TRBJ2-3|TRBV6-5|TRBD2
TGTGCCAGCACACCACTAGCGGGGGTTAGCACAGATACGCAGTATTTT
CASTPLAGVSTDTQYF
>-|16|TRBJ1-4|TRBV7-8|-
TGTGCCAGCAGCTCCAGGTCGTTGCATCCTGAGGAAAAACTGTTTTTT
CASSSRSLHPEEKLFF
>-|15|TRBJ1-1|TRBV12-3/TRBV12-4|-
TGTGCCAGCACCCCAATACAGCGCGCGGACACTGAAGCTTTCTTT
CASTPIQRADTEAFF
>few|13|TRBJ1-2|TRBV12-3/TRBV12-4|-
TGTGCCAGCAGATCAACAGGGACGGGAGGCTACACCTTC
CASRSTGTGGYTF
>-|11|TRBJ2-1|TRBV30|-
TGTGCCTGGAGTGTACATGGGGGGCAGTTCTTC
CAWSVHGGQFF
>many|16|TRBJ2-1|TRBV18|TRBD1
TGTGCCAGCTCACCTCGTACAGGGGGCGGAAACAATGAGCAGTTCTTC
CASSPRTGGGNNEQFF
>few|10|TRBJ2-3|TRBV20-1|-
TGCAGTGTGGGGGAGGATACGCAGTATTTT
CSVGEDTQYF
>many|15|TRBJ2-7|TRBV7-2|TRBD2
TGTGCCAGCAGCTTAGAGGCTAGCGGGAGTTACGAGCAGTACTTC
CASSLEASGSYEQYF
>-|15|TRBJ1-1|TRBV7-9|TRBD1
TGTGCCAGCAGCTTCTCACAGGGGCATAGCACTGAAGCTTTCTTT
CASSFSQGHSTEAFF
>few|16|TRBJ1-2|TRBV3-1|TRBD1
TGTGCCAGCAGCCAAGAAGGACAGGGGCTTAACTATGGCTACACCTTC
CASSQEGQGLNYGYTF
>few|15|TRBJ1-1|TRBV5-4|TRBD1
TGTGCCAGCAGCTCTAGACAGGGTCGGGACACTGAAGCTTTCTTT
CASSSRQGRDTEAFF
>-|17|TRBJ2-1|TRBV12-3/TRBV12-4|TRBD1
TGTGCCAGCAGTTTAGCATCCGGGACAGGGGTGAGGAATGAGCAGTTCTTC
CASSLASGTGVRNEQFF
>-|15|TRBJ2-3|TRBV12-3/TRBV12-4|TRBD2
TGTGCCAGCAGTCCCAGCGGGGCTAGCACAGATACGCAGTATTTT
CASSPSGASTDTQYF
>-|15|TRBJ1-2|TRBV7-9|TRBD1
TGTGCCAGCAGCTTAGCCTGGGGACAGGGATATGGCTACACCTTC
CASSLAWGQGYGYTF
>few|16|TRBJ1-4|TRBV12-3/TRBV12-4|TRBD1
TGTGCCAGCAGTTCGAACCAGGACAGGGGAGGCGAAAAACTGTTTTTT
CASSSNQDRGGEKLFF
>few|8|TRBJ2-3|TRBV13|-
TGTGCCAGCAGCCCGACTAATTTT
CASSPTNF
>few|16|TRBJ2-3|TRBV5-5|TRBD2
TGTGCCAGCAGCTTGGCCGGCGGGAGACGCACAGATACGCAGTATTTT
CASSLAGGRRTDTQYF
>-|13|TRBJ2-1|TRBV5-1|TRBD1
TGCGCCAGCAGCTTGGGACAGGGTAGGGAGCAGTTCTTC
CASSLGQGREQFF
>-|14|TRBJ1-1|TRBV7-3|-
TGTGCCAGCAGCTCCGGACCATCGAGGACTGAAGCTTTCTTT
CASSSGPSRTEAFF
>many|10|TRBJ2-5|TRBV2|-
TGTGCCAGCAGGGGAGAGACCCAGTACTTC
CASRGETQYF